The 2 T cell receptor beta chains in this list originate from one sample, sequenced in a study of T cell repertoires in cytomegalovirus infection. TCRdb reanalysed the reads using MiXCR and keeps one entry per CDR3 protein. The sample lists 600,000 to 800,000 distinct CDR3 sequences; approximately 25% were seen once. Input material: CD8+ T cells from PBMCs. Receptors originate from a human donor in good health (CMV status not recorded). Some clones in this sample may be carry-over from other donors' samples.

The V call is TRBV2, the J call TRBJ2-1; 12 nucleotides line up with TRBD2. The CDR3 is made up of 14 amino acids. V was pared by 11 bases and J by 2 bases, with 4 bases of the junction left unmatched. CDR1 and CDR2 from the germline V gene are SNHLY and FYNNEI. CDR3 in amino acids: CAVLAGGPYNEQFF. DNA for the CDR3: TGTGCCGTCCTAGCGGGGGGGCCCTACAATGAGCAGTTCTTC.

The chain combines TRBV6-2 or TRBV6-3 with TRBJ2-2; D is undetermined. The CDR3 length is 14 residues. V lost 0 bases and J lost 4, with 6 bases in between. Germline V gives CDR1 MNHEY, CDR2 SVGEGT. The CDR3 here is CASSYSSPTGELFF. Here the CDR3 DNA reads TGTGCCAGCAGTTACTCGTCCCCCACCGGGGAGCTGTTTTTT.